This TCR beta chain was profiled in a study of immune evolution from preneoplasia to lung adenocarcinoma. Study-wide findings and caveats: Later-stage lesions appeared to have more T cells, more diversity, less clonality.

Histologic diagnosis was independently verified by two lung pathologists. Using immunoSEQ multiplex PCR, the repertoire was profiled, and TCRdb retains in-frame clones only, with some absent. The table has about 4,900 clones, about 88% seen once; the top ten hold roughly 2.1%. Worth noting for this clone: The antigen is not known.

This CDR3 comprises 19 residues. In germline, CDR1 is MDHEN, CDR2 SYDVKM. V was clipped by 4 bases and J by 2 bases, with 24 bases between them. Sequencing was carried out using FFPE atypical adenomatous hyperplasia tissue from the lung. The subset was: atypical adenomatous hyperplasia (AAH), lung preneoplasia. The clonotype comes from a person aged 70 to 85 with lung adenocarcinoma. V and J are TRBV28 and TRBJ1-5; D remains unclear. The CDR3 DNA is TGTGCCAGCAGTTCCCTCCACCCAACAGAACGGATTGGCAATCAGCCCCAGCATTTT. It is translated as CASSSLHPTERIGNQPQHF.